This T cell receptor (beta chain) originates from a study of blood T cell repertoires in COVID-19. Looking at the study overall: PBMCs, B-cell-depleted T cells, or T cells were the source of the cDNA or gDNA that made up the material.

In the authors' methods: Nucleated cell number was recorded as an estimate derived from reference gene primer amplification. Assay: immunoSEQ multiplex PCR; the TCRdb copy retains only in-frame clones and omits some. V, J and clone size are those of that table, while D and trimming were read from the DNA. The sample holds tens of thousands of clones; 85% to 90% are singletons and the top ten take more than 4.5%. The CDR3 covers 14 residues. Trimming took off 4 bases at V and 4 bases at J, with 10 bases between the two ends. Germline V gives CDR1 SGHTA, CDR2 FQGNSA. The chain couples TRBV7-2 to TRBJ2-2; D uncertain. Sequencing was performed on peripheral blood. This clonotype originated in a human donor in a cohort sampled during active COVID-19. CDR3 loop: CASSSRTVTGELFF. CDR3 nucleotides: TGTGCCAGCAGCTCCCGTACGGTCACCGGGGAGCTGTTTTTT.